This T cell receptor (beta chain) was retrieved from a study of T cells after yellow fever vaccination (dated by TCRdb to about 2019). Some background on the complete study: Libraries from fractions with low cell numbers were prepared with the SMART-Seq v4 Ultra Low Input RNA kit. To follow T-cell clones before and after primary and booster YFV17D yellow fever vaccination, bulk TCR alpha and beta repertoires were sequenced over time. Two healthy male donors, one aged 18 to 30 and one aged 30 to 40 years, made up the cohort. Blood was drawn at multiple timepoints before and after primary and secondary immunization, with bulk PBMC replicates and cell subsets isolated.

TCR cDNA was synthesized by 5'RACE template switching, which introduced a universal primer site and unique molecular identifiers. Priming for cDNA synthesis came from both the TCR alpha and TCR beta constant segments. Library amplification involved two PCR steps, and the second step added sample barcodes and sequencing adapters. Sequencing of the libraries was done on either Illumina HiSeq 2500 (2x100 bp) or NovaSeq (2x150 bp). In the original analysis: Demultiplexing of reads and collapsing into UMI consensus sequences were performed with MIGEC, and V(D)J alignment was carried out with MiXCR. Vaccine-responding clonotypes were identified with edgeR using replicate PBMC samples, with FDR below 0.01 and a log2 fold change above 5 up to day 15 being required. CD4 or CD8 identity was assigned to each bulk clonotype according to whether the clonotype was present at higher abundance in the sequenced CD4 repertoire or the sequenced CD8 repertoire. TCRdb trimmed public reads at Q25 via fastp, called clones via MiXCR and kept in-frame beta chains. Each record represents a unique CDR3 protein, reported with the most common genes and DNA among its rows. These V and J calls are TCRdb output, not the study's own analysis. A total of 500,000 to 650,000 distinct CDR3 sequences appear in this sample, 12% of them only once. The ten largest clones represent approximately 15% of the sample.

CDR1 and CDR2, looked up from the germline V gene (reference sequence), are DFQATT and SNEGSKA. Including the terminal cysteine and phenylalanine, the CDR3 comprises 14 residues. Only the CDR3 DNA is retained, 42 bases long and in frame from the first base. From V the trimming removes 8 bases and from J it removes 5 bases, while the gene matches leave 12 bases of the junction unaccounted for. This clonotype occurred a few times. Which antigen it targets is not known. No quality values exist for individual bases; no much larger clone is one base distant. On the study overall, not on this receptor specifically: A small fraction of clonotypes appeared in both the CD4 and CD8 compartments, likely as a result of convergent recombination. Because abundant contaminating clonotypes from the bulk population could be contained in FACS-sorted repertoires, computational filtering was required. After the booster, most of the clones that had expanded following primary vaccination were detected again (around 97% of CD4 and around nine tenths of CD8), which suggests that memory was broadly maintained. The secondary T-cell response was found to be weaker but faster than the primary response, with a peak reached on day 5 rather than on day 15. Only a couple of donors were included in the study, so the extent to which the findings can be generalized is limited.

This sample's treatment or condition label indicates: live attenuated yellow fever vaccine strain. At each blood-draw timepoint, two biological replicates of bulk PBMCs were obtained. PBMCs were isolated from peripheral blood using a standard Ficoll-Paque protocol. TriZol was used to extract RNA from bulk PBMCs, from CD4 and CD8 fractions, and from dextramer-positive and dextramer-negative fractions. The input for sequencing was PBMCs, taken on the day of the yellow fever booster vaccination. Recombination joined TRBV20-1 with TRBJ2-1, with 7 junctional bases fitting TRBD1. The sequence was obtained from a man aged 25 to 40 who received the YFV17D yellow fever vaccine. CDR3 reads: CSSRDSPLHNEQFF. The DNA reads as follows: TGCAGTAGCCGGGACAGCCCGCTCCACAATGAGCAGTTCTTC.